A single sample gave rise to the 8 T cell receptor beta chains below, sequenced in a study of CD8+ T cells in alopecia areata. Extraction of RNA preceded its reverse transcription into cDNA, which served as the sequencing template. Repertoires were generated with immunoSEQ multiplex PCR, while TCRdb's copy carries only in-frame clones and drops some. The data show 140,000 to 150,000 clones, around 47% seen once. Sequencing was done on a sample of CD4+ T cells sorted from blood. The origin of the receptors is a human donor with alopecia areata.

V gene TRBV4-1 combines with J gene TRBJ1-2; D unresolved. V lost 3 bases and J 5 bases, leaving 16 bases between the germline ends. This CDR3 spans 15 amino acids. CDR1 is MGHRA and CDR2 is YSYEKL in the germline V gene. Here the CDR3 reads CASSHVKGSSYGYTF. In DNA form, the CDR3 reads TGCGCCAGCAGCCATGTGAAGGGCTCATCTTATGGCTACACCTTC.

The rearrangement uses TRBV18 and TRBJ2-1, with D perhaps matching TRBD2 (5 bases). Germline CDR1 KGHSH, CDR2 LQKENI. CDR3 length: 13 amino acids. Between the trimmed V and J ends, which lost 4 bases and 6 bases, there was a span of 10 bases. This CDR3 is CASSRPDSNEQFF. For the CDR3, the DNA is TGTGCCAGCTCACGACCGGACTCCAATGAGCAGTTCTTC.

V and J are TRBV6-5 and TRBJ2-3; D is perhaps TRBD2 (6 bases). V shed 2 bases and J shed 0 bases, with 12 bases lying between them. This CDR3 comprises 16 residues. Germline-derived CDR1 and CDR2 are MNHEY and SVGAGI. CDR3: CASSYAAGTSTDTQYF. The CDR3, as DNA: TGTGCCAGCAGTTACGCGGCCGGGACTAGCACAGATACGCAGTATTTT.

The sample holds a few counts of this clone. The CDR3 reads CASSLAGETDTQYF. The CDR3 DNA follows: TGCGCCAGCAGCTTGGCCGGCGAAACAGATACGCAGTATTTT. V is TRBV5-1 and J is TRBJ2-3; no clear D gene. V dropped 0 bases and J dropped 3 bases, with 8 bases sitting between them. The CDR3 extends over 14 amino acids. Germline lookup yields CDR1 SGHRS and CDR2 YFSETQ. Filled out from reference TRBV5-1 and TRBJ2-3, the complete variable domain reads KAGVTQTPRYLIKTRGQQVTLSCSPISGHRSVSWYQQTPGQGLQFLFEYFSETQRNKGNFPGRFSGRQFSNSRSEMNVSTLELGDSALYLCASSLAGETDTQYFGPGTRLTVL.

Here the CDR3 reads CASSVDPNTEAFF. DNA of the CDR3: TGTGCCAGCAGTGTTGACCCGAACACTGAAGCTTTCTTT. The chain uses TRBV2 and TRBJ1-1, with D unresolved. The CDR3 has 13 residues. Germline V gene lookup returns CDR1 SNHLY and CDR2 FYNNEI. With 4 bases removed from V and 1 base from J, the gap between germline ends came to 7 bases.

The genes are TRBV5-1 and TRBJ2-1; D may be TRBD2 (6 bases). The germline CDR1 and CDR2 sequences are SGHRS and YFSETQ. Trimming left V 0 bases short and J 10 bases short, with 20 bases between. The CDR3 totals 16 residues. CDR3 in DNA: TGCGCCAGCAGCTTGGGTCAACTAGCCCCTAGAGGAGAGCAGTTCTTC. It yields the protein CASSLGQLAPRGEQFF. The variable domain in full, with the rest retrieved from reference TRBV5-1 and TRBJ2-1, is KAGVTQTPRYLIKTRGQQVTLSCSPISGHRSVSWYQQTPGQGLQFLFEYFSETQRNKGNFPGRFSGRQFSNSRSEMNVSTLELGDSALYLCASSLGQLAPRGEQFFGPGTRLTVL.

This clone was counted a few times. V usage is TRBV27 and J usage is TRBJ2-6; D gene uncertain. This CDR3 comprises 14 residues. Germline CDR1 MNHEY, CDR2 SMNVEV (reference sequence). The V end was cut by 5 bases, the J end by 0 bases, with 5 bases between. The CDR3 spells CASSILSGANVLTF. The DNA for the CDR3 is TGTGCCAGCAGTATCCTCTCTGGGGCCAACGTCCTGACTTTC.

In this sample, this clone turned up a few times. Within the sample, other DNA sequences also encode this same CDR3. This CDR3 reads CASSPGGEQFF. The CDR3, as DNA: TGTGCCAGCAGCCCGGGTGGTGAGCAGTTCTTC. The V and J genes are TRBV7-3 and TRBJ2-1; D not certain. The CDR3 loop spans 11 amino acids. The germline V and J ends were trimmed by 5 bases and 9 bases, with 8 bases remaining between them. Germline V gene data show CDR1 as SGHTA and CDR2 as FQGTGA.